This TCR beta chain was recorded in a study of blood T cells in healthy people across ages. Study findings and constraints: Using unsorted PBMCs precluded a conclusive naive versus antigen-experienced comparison. Diversity estimates from one million T cells were considered underestimates.

It was with a sample-barcoded 5' primer and a J-beta primer mix that a second PCR of about 6 to 12 cycles was run. MiXCR was run by TCRdb on the 5' RACE reads, yielding one entry per CDR3 protein. This sample has 650,000 to 1,000,000 distinct CDR3 sequences, with about 36% found just once. The sample holds many counts of this clonotype. Its specificity is not known. The receptor was isolated from a man younger than 35 in good health. The sample taken for sequencing was blood.

The CDR3 nucleotides are TGTGCCAGCAGGGATAGCGGGGGAAGGGCTGAGCAGTTCTTC. Its protein product is CASRDSGGRAEQFF. The V gene is TRBV12-3 or TRBV12-4, the J gene TRBJ2-1, with 9 bases that match TRBD2. V lost 6 bases to trimming and J lost 9 bases; unmatched junction nucleotides: 9. The CDR3 is 14 amino acids.